This TCR beta chain was identified during a study of blood T cells in healthy people across ages. Trimming at V came to 3 bases and at J to 7 bases, leaving 21 bases not matched to a gene. This CDR3 is 20 amino acids long. Per the germline V gene, CDR1 is DFQATT and CDR2 is SNEGSKA (reference sequence). Then a second PCR, running about 6 to 12 cycles, was carried out with a sample-barcoded 5' primer and a J-beta primer mix. TCRdb reprocessed the 5' RACE reads via MiXCR and lists one record per CDR3 protein. Seen here are hundreds of thousands of distinct CDR3 sequences, 21% observed once, and the top ten hold 3% to 4%.

The sequencing input was blood. The chain recombines TRBV20-1 with TRBJ2-1, with 13 bases aligning to TRBD2. This TCR was sampled from a man aged 70 or older in good health. The CDR3 nucleotides are TGCAGTGCTAGCCCCCCCATTGGACTAGCGGGAGTGGTCGACAATAATGAGCAGTTCTTC. Its translation: CSASPPIGLAGVVDNNEQFF.